The next 8 T cell receptor beta chains were all read from a single sample in a study of T cell responses to AZD1222 COVID-19 vaccine. The data were produced by immunoSEQ multiplex PCR, yet TCRdb's version contains in-frame clones alone and is incomplete. This table holds 130,000 to 150,000 clones, around 90% found once. The source was peripheral blood, collected on day 0 of AZD1222 vaccination. These receptors all come from an adult in good health.

This chain's CDR3 is CASGRPQGDTGPDVRAFF. For the CDR3, the DNA is TGCGCCAGCGGCCGACCCCAGGGTGACACCGGGCCCGATGTACGAGCTTTCTTT. J is TRBJ1-1 and V is TRBV4-1; perhaps TRBD1 as D (5 bases). This CDR3 comprises 18 residues. Trimming cost V 8 bases and J 10 bases, with 35 bases left between them. Germline CDR1 reads MGHRA; CDR2 reads YSYEKL.

This chain connects TRBV2 to TRBJ1-1; TRBD1 agrees at 7 bases. After removal of 7 bases from V and 3 bases from J, the junction contained 11 bases not matched to a gene. The CDR3 is made up of 15 amino acids. From germline, CDR1 is SNHLY and CDR2 FYNNEI. The CDR3 reads CASTFQGGRDTEAFF. CDR3 bases: TGTGCCAGCACTTTCCAGGGGGGAAGGGACACTGAAGCTTTCTTT.

This chain connects TRBV6-2 or TRBV6-3 to TRBJ2-7; D is perhaps TRBD1 or TRBD2 (5 bases each). The length of the CDR3 is 16 residues. In germline, CDR1 is MNHEY, CDR2 SVGEGT. V lost 0 bases and J lost 2, with 14 bases in between. Written as DNA, the CDR3 is TGTGCCAGCAGTTACTCAGGTACGAGGGGTACCTACGAGCAGTACTTC. Protein: CASSYSGTRGTYEQYF.

The chain has TRBV7-3 and TRBJ1-4; TRBD1 agrees at 12 bases. Per germline, CDR1 SGHTA and CDR2 FQGTGA. V shed 4 bases, J shed 6 bases, and the junction held 18 bases outside the gene matches. The CDR3 is 20 amino acids. This CDR3 reads CASSSQPGGQGALPDEKLFF. As DNA, the CDR3 is TGTGCCAGCAGCTCCCAGCCCGGGGGACAGGGGGCCTTGCCGGATGAAAAACTGTTTTTT.

The chain joins TRBV27 to TRBJ2-3; D is perhaps TRBD2 (5 bases). V was trimmed by 5 bases and J by 2 bases, leaving 8 bases between them. Per the germline V gene, CDR1 is MNHEY and CDR2 is SMNVEV (reference sequence). This CDR3 region has 13 residues. CDR3 loop: CASSADFTDTQYF. The CDR3, as DNA: TGTGCCAGCAGTGCGGACTTCACAGATACGCAGTATTTT.

V is TRBV2 and J is TRBJ1-3; TRBD1 aligns across 7 bases. Germline V gene lookup returns CDR1 SNHLY and CDR2 FYNNEI. V lost 3 bases to trimming and J lost 0 bases; unmatched junction nucleotides: 2. This CDR3 is built from 15 residues. The DNA for the CDR3 is TGTGCCAGCAGTGACCAGGGGGTCTCTGGAAACACCATATATTTT. As protein: CASSDQGVSGNTIYF.

The V and J genes are TRBV27 and TRBJ2-4; D is undetermined. The length of the CDR3 is 14 residues. V was cut by 4 bases and J by 0 bases, with 7 bases left in between. Per the germline V gene, CDR1 is MNHEY and CDR2 is SMNVEV (reference sequence). The CDR3 loop reads CASSSPVAKNIQYF. The CDR3 DNA is TGTGCCAGCAGTTCCCCGGTAGCCAAAAACATTCAGTACTTC.

The chain employs TRBV5-5 and TRBJ2-1; possible D gene TRBD1, 5 bases. Between the trimmed V and J ends, which lost 2 bases and 6 bases, there was a span of 12 bases. The CDR3 covers 14 residues. Germline lookup yields CDR1 SGHKS and CDR2 YYEKEE (reference sequence). The chain's CDR3 is CASSLIMGRNEQFF. CDR3 DNA sequence: TGTGCCAGCAGCTTAATCATGGGGCGCAATGAGCAGTTCTTC.